This TCR beta chain appears in the sequencing data of a study of radiation and T cells in renal cell carcinoma (TCRdb year 2020). A note on the overall study: Samples were obtained from a clinical trial, in which 15 Gy stereotactic body radiation therapy was delivered to primary renal cell carcinomas and nephrectomy was performed 4 weeks later. TCR beta sequencing covered around 50 samples in total, comprising around 26 tumors and approximately 27 peripheral blood samples. In the 53 samples combined, some 4,100,000 unique CDR3 nucleotide sequences were found, encoding approximately 2,800,000 unique CDR3 amino acid sequences. General conclusions and limits of the study: The single-armed trial design could not address effects of radiation dose or scheduling on the TCR repertoire. Because pretreatment tumor biopsies were not available, the study could not determine whether clonotypes were already present within the tumor at baseline. Top tumor clonotypes rose in blood from baseline to 2 weeks post-radiation, then contracted by 4 weeks, suggesting transient expansion of tumor-resident clones. Blood repertoire dynamics were not followed beyond 4 weeks after treatment.

The immunoSEQ kit was used, according to the manufacturer's recommendations, to generate TCR beta libraries from genomic DNA. To prepare libraries, a first multiplex PCR with proprietary primers was run, followed by a second PCR that added unique barcodes, and a bead cleanup was done after each round. A positive control reaction and a negative control reaction, both provided in the kit, were run with every batch of samples. The final libraries were assessed on an Agilent 4200 TapeStation D1000 ScreenTape, pooled by volume, and quantified by qPCR. Sequencing was performed on an Illumina NextSeq500 with a MidOutput 150-cycle cartridge, and 156 Read1 and 15 Index1 cycles were run with kit custom primers. The pooled library was loaded at roughly 0.96 pM, with an approximately 20% PhiX control spiked in. As for the original processing: Vendor-processed data were analyzed in R, and a clonotype was defined as all T cells sharing the same CDR3 nucleotide sequence. In the clone abundance analyses, frequencies in each sample were normalized to that sample's 10,000 most abundant clones. Public T cell clones, averaging fewer than five per sample, were removed before analysis. A difference in abundance of at least 32-fold between compartments was used to define tumor-enriched and baseline blood-enriched clonotypes. A beta-binomial differential abundance model was used to identify clonotypes that were expanded or contracted between blood time points. The Baroni-Urbani and Buser coefficient was used to measure tumor-blood repertoire similarity, and groups were compared with two-tailed Wilcoxon tests in R. This immuneACCESS table, as held by TCRdb, lists in-frame sequences with V and J called but not all clones. Of the missing ones, under half trace to an unresolved V gene in checked studies; the others have no known cause. That table supplies the V and J calls and clone size; D and trimming were determined from the DNA. This sample has about 49,000 clones in its table, and 83% of those were observed once. The biggest ten clones account for 30% to 35% of the sample.

Regarding this clone: Its antigen remains unidentified. No much larger clonotype is one base removed from it; base qualities were not supplied.

The label giving this sample's time point can be read as: baseline pretreatment blood. Interpreted using the paper, the treatment or condition label stands for: 15 Gy SBRT to primary tumor, nephrectomy 4 weeks later. To follow tumor-enriched clonotypes, peripheral blood was collected serially from radiation-treated patients at baseline and again at 2 weeks and 4 weeks after SBRT. Every patient had renal cell carcinoma of clear cell pathology. Genomic DNA for TCR sequencing was prepared using the QIAamp DNA Blood Mini Kit (Qiagen). The analyses included only samples that passed all quality control checks. Looking up the germline V gene yields CDR1 ENHRY and CDR2 SYGVKD. The CDR3 holds 18 amino acids from the cysteine to the phenylalanine. Solely the CDR3 DNA is kept, with 54 bases framed from the first base. Ends trimmed: V by 1 base, J by 0 bases; bases unmatched to a gene: 6.

This receptor chain uses TRBV10-3 and TRBJ1-2; 12 junctional bases match TRBD1. This receptor was identified in a woman in her seventies with renal cell carcinoma. The sample here was blood, taken from a patient whose treatment included radiotherapy and nephrectomy. The CDR3 protein sequence reads: CAISEFGTGGLSNYGYTF. The sequence in DNA is TGTGCCATCAGTGAGTTCGGGACAGGGGGCCTCTCTAACTATGGCTACACCTTC.